The TCR beta chain described here comes from a study of regulatory T cells in long-lasting Graves disease. Investigators prepared the TCR beta libraries by applying iRepertoire HTBI primers and Arm-PCR of CDR3 regions. TCRdb used MiXCR to reprocess the multiplex PCR reads, holding one entry per CDR3 protein. Among hundreds of thousands of distinct CDR3 sequences, roughly 12% were seen once, and the ten largest hold roughly a tenth. The CDR3 sequence is 16 residues long. V gave up 7 bases and J gave up 0 bases, with 13 bases separating them. Looked up from germline, CDR1 is MNHEY and CDR2 is SMNVEV (reference sequence). The time point denotes: newly diagnosed GD, antithyroid drugs for less than 3 months. RNA isolated from PBMCs was used to make the TCR library. This clonotype was seen at least ten times. The sample also formed part of further work on T cells in Graves' hyperthyroidism and ophthalmopathy. That report notes: Recently diagnosed hyperthyroidism of less than 2 months' duration affected patients aged 18 to 65. A set of HTBI primers served as the primers for a first-round RT-PCR of the TCR CDR3.

The chain employs TRBV27 and TRBJ2-6, with D perhaps given as TRBD1 or TRBD2 (6 bases each). The source of this sequence is a man under 40 with Graves disease. The sequencing here drew on peripheral blood mononuclear cells (PBMCs), taken at new diagnosis, from a patient treated with antithyroid drugs. CDR3 coding DNA: TGTGCCAGCATGCGGAGGGGGTCCTCTGGGGCCAACGTCCTGACTTTC. It encodes CASMRRGSSGANVLTF.